The sequence of this T cell receptor (beta chain) was determined in a study of regulatory T cells in long-lasting Graves disease. Study as a whole: More than 5 years of antithyroid drugs with positive TSH receptor antibodies defined persistent Graves' disease.

Overall study results and limits: Rather than thyroid tissue, only peripheral blood underwent study. Persistent cases favored TRBV28, TRBJ1-2 and TRBJ2-5.

On this clonotype: Its specificity is unknown.

Building the TCR beta libraries relied on iRepertoire HTBI primers, and CDR3 regions underwent Arm-PCR. TCRdb re-called the multiplex PCR reads with MiXCR, one entry per CDR3 protein. Counted here are 300,000 to 500,000 distinct CDR3 sequences, less than 25% occurring once; the ten biggest clones make up around 21%. The time point: persistent/refractory GD, antithyroid drugs over 5 years with positive TRAb. RNA extracted from PBMCs served as the sequencing template. A roughly 9-milliliter sample of peripheral blood was drawn into EDTA tubes. The germline CDR1 and CDR2 sequences are SGHTA and FQGNSA. There are 15 residues in the CDR3. Trimming at V came to 1 base and at J to 2 bases, leaving 1 base not matched to a gene.

The TCR sequence derives from a female donor with Graves disease. The input for sequencing was peripheral blood mononuclear cells (PBMCs), taken when the disease was refractory, from a patient treated with antithyroid drugs. This chain joins TRBV7-2 and TRBJ2-1; 8 nucleotides agree with TRBD2. CDR3 residues: CASSLGRGAYNEQFF. The CDR3 DNA is TGTGCCAGCAGCTTAGGGCGGGGGGCCTACAATGAGCAGTTCTTC. Together with reference TRBV7-2 and TRBJ2-1, the CDR3 gives the full variable domain: GAGVSQSPSNKVTEKGKDVELRCDPISGHTALYWYRQSLGQGLEFLIYFQGNSAPDKSGLPSDRFSAERTGGSVSTLTIQRTQQEDSAVYLCASSLGRGAYNEQFFGPGTRLTVL.